These 30 T cell receptor beta chains were sequenced from one sample in a study of blood T cell repertoires in COVID-19 (dated by TCRdb to the early 2020s). Library method: the immunoSEQ multiplex PCR assay. The clones in this table, taken by TCRdb from immuneACCESS, are in-frame only. Not every clone is retained; where verified, under half of the shortfall comes from an unresolved V gene, and the cause of the rest is unknown. Present in this sample are approximately 360,000 clones, nearly 90% of which were seen just once. The ten largest make up 6% to 7.5% of the sample. What was sequenced was peripheral blood. The source is a young man with active or convalescent COVID-19.

The gene calls are TRBV28 and TRBJ2-1; 11 nucleotides match TRBD2. Losses at the gene ends were 4 bases for V and 5 bases for J; bases not matched to a gene: 7. Germline V gene lookup returns CDR1 MDHEN and CDR2 SYDVKM. This CDR3 spans 16 amino acids. In nucleotides, the CDR3 is TGTGCCAGCAGTTCACTTAAGACTAGCGGGGACAATGAGCAGTTCTTC. The encoded protein is CASSSLKTSGDNEQFF.

The CDR3 nucleotides are TGTGCCAGCAGCTTAGGGGCAGATTACGAGCAGTACTTC. The encoded protein is CASSLGADYEQYF. The rearrangement uses TRBV7-3 and TRBJ2-7; weak D call: TRBD1 (5 bases). The CDR3 consists of 13 residues. Germline V gene data show CDR1 as SGHTA and CDR2 as FQGTGA. V dropped 2 bases and J dropped 4 bases, with 9 bases sitting between them.

This clone appeared a single time. The V and J genes are TRBV30 and TRBJ2-7; TRBD2 might be the D (6 bases). The V gene lost 2 bases and the J gene lost 4 bases, with 9 bases spanning the gap. The CDR3 spans 12 residues. Germline-derived CDR1 and CDR2 are GTSNPN and SVGIG (reference sequence). CDR3 amino acids: CAWSSGTYEQYF. DNA for the CDR3: TGTGCCTGGAGTTCAGGGACTTACGAGCAGTACTTC.

The rearrangement joins TRBV15 to TRBJ1-2, with 9 nucleotides matching TRBD1. Unmatched junction bases numbered 12, after V lost 1 base and J lost 9 bases. The length of the CDR3 is 16 residues. Germline V lookup: CDR1 LNHNV, CDR2 YYDKDF (reference sequence). The CDR3: CATSRAGTGIESSYTF. The CDR3 DNA is TGTGCCACCAGCAGAGCCGGGACAGGGATTGAATCTAGCTACACCTTC.

For the CDR3, the DNA is TGTGCCAGCAGCTTAAGACAGCAAGAGACCCAGTACTTC. Protein: CASSLRQQETQYF. This chain joins TRBV7-9 and TRBJ2-5; a possible D gene is TRBD1 (5 bases). The ends were cut back, 2 bases at V and 2 bases at J, with 6 bases in the middle. The V gene's germline CDR1 is SEHNR and CDR2 FQNEAQ (reference sequence). The length of the CDR3 is 13 residues.

The genes are TRBV7-2 and TRBJ1-1, with D uncertain. This CDR3 spans 15 amino acids. With 0 bases removed from V and 2 bases from J, the gap between germline ends came to 10 bases. CDR1 is SGHTA and CDR2 is FQGNSA in the germline V gene. CDR3 amino acids: CASSLALGPNTEAFF. The CDR3 nucleotides read TGTGCCAGCAGCTTAGCGCTTGGCCCTAACACTGAAGCTTTCTTT.

The chain uses TRBV10-3 and TRBJ1-1, with a weak D call TRBD1 (6 bases). V was cut by 6 bases and J by 1 base, with 15 bases left in between. Germline CDR1 and CDR2: ENHRY and SYGVKD. The CDR3 loop spans 15 amino acids. CDR3 region: CAIRRGGHSNTEAFF. In nucleotides, the CDR3 is TGTGCCATCAGAAGAGGGGGACATTCGAACACTGAAGCTTTCTTT.

The V gene is TRBV19, the J gene TRBJ1-5; TRBD1 matches at 9 bases. The CDR3 consists of 16 residues. The V and J ends lost 6 bases and 6 bases, in that order; junction bases with no gene match: 12. Germline CDR1 and CDR2: LNHDA and SQIVND (reference sequence). The CDR3 protein is CASSHPRTGAGQPQHF. In nucleotides, the CDR3 is TGTGCCAGTAGCCACCCTCGGACAGGGGCGGGTCAGCCCCAGCATTTT.

The CDR3 region has the DNA TGTGCCAGCAGTGAAAGGGGGCTGAGCACTGAAGCTTTCTTT. Translation: CASSERGLSTEAFF. The chain links TRBV2 to TRBJ1-1; 7 positions agree with TRBD1. Germline CDR1 and CDR2: SNHLY and FYNNEI. V lost 2 bases and J lost 4; bases outside the gene matches: 4. This CDR3 has 14 amino acids.

This clone was seen only once. The chain carries TRBV9 and TRBJ1-5; D is unclear. The V end was cut by 0 bases, the J end by 5 bases, with 12 bases between. The CDR3 covers 15 residues. CDR1 is SGDLS, CDR2 YYNGEE, per germline. Here the CDR3 DNA reads TGTGCCAGCAGCGTAGCCCCGTATTCAGATCAGCCCCAGCATTTT. Amino acids: CASSVAPYSDQPQHF.

V gene TRBV18 combines with J gene TRBJ1-2; D uncertain. The germline V gene encodes CDR1 KGHSH and CDR2 LQKENI. The germline V and J ends were trimmed by 0 bases and 2 bases, with 7 bases remaining between them. The CDR3 sequence is 14 residues long. The CDR3 sequence is CASSPPGRNYGYTF. The CDR3 DNA reads as TGTGCCAGCTCACCACCGGGCAGGAACTATGGCTACACCTTC. The whole variable domain, filled in from reference TRBV18 and TRBJ1-2, reads NAGVMQNPRHLVRRRGQEARLRCSPMKGHSHVYWYRQLPEEGLKFMVYLQKENIIDESGMPKERFSAEFPKEGPSILRIQQVVRGDSAAYFCASSPPGRNYGYTFGSGTRLTVV.

The rearrangement uses TRBV3-1 (or the pseudogene TRBV3-2) and TRBJ2-3; 13 nucleotides align to TRBD2. Germline trimming cut 0 bases from V and 1 base from J; bases unmatched to any gene: 4. The length of the CDR3 is 18 residues. The germline CDR1 and CDR2 sequences are LGHDT and YNNKEL (reference sequence). CDR3 DNA sequence: TGTGCCAGCAGCCAAGACTGGACTAGCGGGGGAGGCACAGATACGCAGTATTTT. Translation gives CASSQDWTSGGGTDTQYF.

The rearrangement links TRBV2 to TRBJ1-5, with D perhaps TRBD1 (6 bases). Trimming removed 3 bases from V and 4 bases from J, with 16 bases in between. In germline, CDR1 is SNHLY, CDR2 FYNNEI. CDR3 length: 16 amino acids. CDR3 protein: CASSDWRQGMNQPQHF. For the CDR3, the DNA is TGTGCCAGCAGTGATTGGCGGCAGGGGATGAATCAGCCCCAGCATTTT.

The rearrangement joins TRBV19 to TRBJ2-2, with D possibly TRBD2 on 6 matching bases. Germline lookup yields CDR1 LNHDA and CDR2 SQIVND (reference sequence). CDR3 length: 12 residues. Trimming took 3 bases from V and 8 from J, leaving 7 bases between them. This CDR3 is CASSIREGELFF. The CDR3 coding sequence is TGTGCCAGTAGTATTCGGGAGGGGGAGCTGTTTTTT.

This chain uses TRBV29-1 with TRBJ2-5, with 8 bases matching TRBD2. V lost 4 bases and J lost 2; bases outside the gene matches: 3. In germline, CDR1 is SQVTM, CDR2 ANQGSEA. The CDR3 is made up of 13 amino acids. CDR3 nucleotides: TGCAGCGTTGTGGCGGGGGGACAAGAGACCCAGTACTTC. As protein: CSVVAGGQETQYF.

This clone was detected only a few times. J is TRBJ1-6 and V is TRBV27, with D possibly matching TRBD1 (6 bases). Germline CDR1 MNHEY, CDR2 SMNVEV (reference sequence). This CDR3 region has 17 residues. Trimming left V 2 bases short and J 7 bases short, with 18 bases between. The CDR3 coding sequence is TGTGCCAGCAGTTTACGGGTGACAGGCAATGGAAATTCACCCCTCCACTTT. It yields the protein CASSLRVTGNGNSPLHF.

The chain carries TRBV27 and TRBJ1-1; TRBD1 might be the D (5 bases). V was clipped by 5 bases and J by 10 bases, with 14 bases between them. In germline, CDR1 is MNHEY, CDR2 SMNVEV (reference sequence). The CDR3 runs to 12 residues. CDR3 amino acids: CASSPGTRGAFF. DNA of the CDR3: TGTGCCAGCAGTCCAGGGACTCGCGGAGCTTTCTTT.

The chain carries TRBV7-3 and TRBJ2-7; the match to TRBD2 covers 8 bases. This CDR3 spans 14 amino acids. V was clipped by 5 bases and J by 2 bases; unmatched bases: 5. Germline assignment: CDR1 SGHTA and CDR2 FQGTGA. This chain's CDR3 is CASSRSGEAYEQYF. CDR3 coding DNA: TGTGCCAGCAGCCGTAGCGGGGAGGCCTACGAGCAGTACTTC.

The V call is TRBV18, the J call TRBJ1-2, with 9 bases lining up with TRBD1. The germline V gene encodes CDR1 KGHSH and CDR2 LQKENI. The V and J ends lost 3 bases and 7 bases, in that order; junction bases with no gene match: 12. This CDR3 has 16 residues. CDR3 residues: CASSPQKGQGHGGYTF. The CDR3 nucleotides are TGTGCCAGCTCACCCCAAAAGGGACAGGGCCACGGTGGCTACACCTTC.

The chain is built from TRBV7-8 and TRBJ1-6; D not resolved. The V gene lost 5 bases and the J gene lost 16 bases, with 12 bases spanning the gap. CDR1 SGHVS and CDR2 FQNEAQ come from the germline V gene. The CDR3 consists of 11 residues. DNA for the CDR3: TGTGCCAGCAGCCACACAAATAATCTCCACTTT. Translation gives CASSHTNNLHF.

The chain couples TRBV6-5 to TRBJ2-7; 7 nucleotides agree with TRBD1. After removal of 6 bases from V and 7 bases from J, the junction contained 12 bases not matched to a gene. This CDR3 comprises 14 residues. Germline V gives CDR1 MNHEY, CDR2 SVGAGI. The CDR3 here is CASSSGTVLGEQYF. In nucleotides, the CDR3 is TGTGCCAGCAGCTCCGGGACAGTTCTAGGTGAGCAGTACTTC.

The rearrangement joins TRBV5-6 to TRBJ1-1; 7 nucleotides agree with TRBD1. The CDR3 has 17 residues. The germline V gene has CDR1 SGHDT and CDR2 YYEEEE. V gave up 4 bases and J gave up 3 bases; unmatched junction bases: 15. CDR3 in amino acids: CASSLGTEVEGHTEAFF. The CDR3 region has the DNA TGTGCCAGCAGCCTCGGGACAGAGGTAGAGGGCCACACTGAAGCTTTCTTT.

This sequence joins TRBV2 and TRBJ1-1, with 7 bases lining up with TRBD1. The germline gives CDR1 SNHLY, CDR2 FYNNEI. V lost 6 bases to trimming and J lost 7 bases; unmatched junction nucleotides: 11. This CDR3 has 14 residues. In DNA form, the CDR3 reads TGTGCCAGCAGGGAAATCCGGGACAGCTATGAAGCTTTCTTT. Translated, it gives CASREIRDSYEAFF.

This chain connects TRBV6-5 to TRBJ1-3; a possible D gene is TRBD1 (5 bases). The CDR3 is made up of 14 amino acids. Per the germline V gene, CDR1 is MNHEY and CDR2 is SVGAGI. Trimming removed 6 bases from V and 4 bases from J, with 13 bases in between. In nucleotides, the CDR3 is TGTGCCAGCAGCTCTGGACACTCCGGAAACACCATATATTTT. It is translated as CASSSGHSGNTIYF.

The rearrangement uses TRBV28 and TRBJ1-5; 9 nucleotides line up with TRBD1. This CDR3 has 15 residues. J gave up 7 bases and V 7 bases, and 11 bases lay outside the gene matches. Germline lookup yields CDR1 MDHEN and CDR2 SYDVKM. The DNA for the CDR3 is TGTGCCAGCAAACTACAGGGGGCTTATTCCCAGCCCCAGCATTTT. This translates into CASKLQGAYSQPQHF.

A single count supports this clone. The CDR3 nucleotides read TGCGCCAGCAGCGCCGGGATGCATGTTGAAGCTTTCTTT. Translating it yields CASSAGMHVEAFF. The J gene is TRBJ1-1, the V gene TRBV5-1; D uncertain. The CDR3 length is 13 residues. Germline CDR1 reads SGHRS; CDR2 reads YFSETQ. Between the trimmed V and J ends, which lost 4 bases and 7 bases, there was a span of 14 bases.

The genes are TRBV19 and TRBJ2-7, with D perhaps matching TRBD2 (6 bases). The CDR3 has 12 residues. Trimming pared 3 bases from V and 5 bases from J, leaving 8 bases between. Germline V gene lookup returns CDR1 LNHDA and CDR2 SQIVND (reference sequence). The CDR3 is CASSMRGDEQYF. The CDR3 DNA reads TGTGCCAGTAGTATGCGGGGAGACGAGCAGTACTTC.

This chain uses TRBV7-9 with TRBJ2-2; 12 bases are a match to TRBD2. After removal of 1 base from V and 6 bases from J, the junction contained 9 bases not matched to a gene. In germline, CDR1 is SEHNR, CDR2 FQNEAQ (reference sequence). The CDR3 spans 18 residues. CDR3 sequence (DNA): TGTGCCAGCAGCTTAGTCACATATAGGACTAGCGGGGCCGGGGAGCTGTTTTTT. Translating it yields CASSLVTYRTSGAGELFF.

The J gene is TRBJ1-6, the V gene TRBV4-1; no reliable D call. Trimming left V 8 bases short and J 4 bases short, with 9 bases between. The CDR3 sequence is 13 residues long. Germline V gene data show CDR1 as MGHRA and CDR2 as YSYEKL. The CDR3 DNA reads TGCGCCAGCGGAGGACGGTATAATTCACCCCTCCACTTT. Its protein product is CASGGRYNSPLHF.

V is TRBV12-3 or TRBV12-4 and J is TRBJ1-5, with no clear D. Trimming left V 6 bases short and J 5 bases short, with 8 bases between. CDR3 length: 12 residues. The CDR3 is CASRRLDQPQHF. In DNA, the CDR3 is TGTGCCAGCAGGCGTTTGGATCAGCCCCAGCATTTT.